One and the same sample provided the 5 T cell receptor beta chains below, sequenced in a study of blood T cell repertoires in COVID-19. Only in-frame clones appear in the TCRdb table, and some are missing; sequencing was by immunoSEQ multiplex PCR. The sample lists about 430,000 clones; approximately 90% were seen once. The source material was peripheral blood. All receptors come from a man aged 18 to 30 with COVID-19, enrolled during active disease.

J is TRBJ1-5 and V is TRBV12-3 or TRBV12-4, with D maybe TRBD1 (5 bases). The V end was cut by 8 bases, the J end by 7 bases, with 9 bases between. This CDR3 is built from 11 residues. The CDR3, as DNA: TGTGCCAGCGGCCCAGGGCAGCCCCAGCATTTT. Its protein product is CASGPGQPQHF.

This clone was seen only once. This chain connects TRBV29-1 to TRBJ2-7; D might be TRBD2 (6 bases). This CDR3 is built from 14 residues. V shed 2 bases and J shed 4 bases, with 15 bases lying between them. CDR1 SQVTM and CDR2 ANQGSEA come from the germline V gene. Written as DNA, the CDR3 is TGCAGCGTTGAACTGGCGGGACTGGATTACGAGCAGTACTTC. The encoded protein is CSVELAGLDYEQYF.

The chain combines TRBV7-8 with TRBJ2-7; 7 bases agree with TRBD2. Looked up from germline, CDR1 is SGHVS and CDR2 is FQNEAQ. This CDR3 region has 16 residues. J lost 0 bases, V lost 2 bases, and 7 bases had no gene match. This CDR3 is CASSLSLAVSSYEQYF. The CDR3 DNA follows: TGTGCCAGCAGCTTAAGTCTAGCGGTTAGCTCCTACGAGCAGTACTTC.

The chain links TRBV15 to TRBJ2-2, with TRBD1 matching over 7 bases. This CDR3 region has 16 residues. In germline, CDR1 is LNHNV, CDR2 YYDKDF (reference sequence). The junction had 3 bases not matched to a gene; V was cut back by 0 bases and J by 2 bases. The CDR3: CATSRDRDRNTGELFF. In DNA, the CDR3 is TGTGCCACCAGCAGAGACCGGGACAGAAACACCGGGGAGCTGTTTTTT.

V is TRBV27 and J is TRBJ2-1, with a tentative D call TRBD2 (5 bases). This CDR3 region has 15 residues. Trimming left V 8 bases short and J 0 bases short, with 14 bases between. Per the germline V gene, CDR1 is MNHEY and CDR2 is SMNVEV (reference sequence). As DNA, the CDR3 is TGTGCCAGCTGGGATCCCGCGGGCTCCTACAATGAGCAGTTCTTC. Translation gives CASWDPAGSYNEQFF.